This passage covers 9 T cell receptor beta chains from one sample sequenced in a study of cytomegalovirus exposure and HLA in healthy donors. In the PCR, 60 Vbeta and 13 Jbeta primers were used. Here immunoSEQ multiplex PCR was the method, and the copy in TCRdb shows in-frame clones only, minus some. The sample carries 150,000 to 170,000 clones, approximately 80% recorded once. Sequencing was performed on PBMCs. These TCRs come from a man aged 30-40 years in good health and CMV-seropositive.

The chain combines TRBV11-3 with TRBJ2-1, with D possibly matching TRBD1 (6 bases). V gave up 1 base and J gave up 8 bases, with 15 bases separating them. Germline V CDR1 and CDR2: SGHNT, YENEEA. The CDR3 has 15 amino acids. The CDR3 DNA sequence: TGTGCCAGCAGCTTAGCGGTGGGGGCGGTGGATGAGCAGTTCTTC. This sequence encodes CASSLAVGAVDEQFF.

A single count supports this clone. The junction does not match germline at one end; this may be a read error. This chain links TRBV7-7 with TRBJ2-1, with a tentative D call TRBD1 (6 bases). The CDR3 has 15 residues. Looked up from germline, CDR1 is SSHAT and CDR2 is FNYEAQ (reference sequence). The CDR3 region has the DNA TGTGCTAGCAGCTTAGGGACAACCGTTGGGAATGAGCAGTTCTTC. As protein: CASSLGTTVGNEQFF.

The chain carries TRBV14 and TRBJ1-2, with TRBD1 matching over 8 bases. V lost 2 bases and J lost 3; bases outside the gene matches: 2. Germline assignment: CDR1 SGHDN and CDR2 FVKESK. CDR3 size: 14 residues. The CDR3 DNA sequence: TGTGCCAGCAGCCAACGGGACAGGCACTATGGCTACACCTTC. It translates to CASSQRDRHYGYTF.

V usage is TRBV28 and J usage is TRBJ2-5; 7 bases are shared with TRBD1. Germline loops: CDR1 MDHEN, CDR2 SYDVKM. This CDR3 has 18 residues. V was clipped by 7 bases and J by 2 bases; unmatched bases: 19. The CDR3 sequence: CASTVGNLGQVGQETQYF. The DNA of the CDR3 is TGTGCCAGCACCGTTGGGAATCTAGGACAGGTGGGGCAAGAGACCCAGTACTTC.

The V call is TRBV5-1, the J call TRBJ1-1; 8 positions match TRBD1. The trim removed 7 bases at V and 0 bases at J, leaving 11 bases unmatched. The length of the CDR3 is 16 residues. Germline CDR1 is SGHRS and CDR2 is YFSETQ. CDR3 sequence reads: CASRQGLLGVNTEAFF. CDR3 nucleotides: TGCGCCAGCCGACAGGGGCTTTTGGGAGTGAACACTGAAGCTTTCTTT.

The chain has TRBV27 and TRBJ2-6, with D possibly matching TRBD1 (6 bases). CDR1 and CDR2 from the germline V gene are MNHEY and SMNVEV (reference sequence). CDR3 length equals 15 residues. The ends were cut back, 6 bases at V and 1 base at J, with 10 bases in the middle. CDR3: CASSPTGSGANVLTF. In DNA, the CDR3 is TGTGCCAGCAGCCCAACAGGGTCTGGGGCCAACGTCCTGACTTTC.

This sequence joins TRBV28 and TRBJ2-7; possible D gene TRBD2, 5 bases. CDR1 is MDHEN and CDR2 is SYDVKM in the germline V gene. The germline V and J ends were trimmed by 6 bases and 2 bases, with 17 bases remaining between them. This CDR3 has 15 amino acids. Here the CDR3 DNA reads TGTGCCAGCAGCCCTGGACTCTCCGGAGCCTACGAGCAGTACTTC. Encoded protein: CASSPGLSGAYEQYF. Supplemented by reference TRBV28 and TRBJ2-7, the full variable domain reads DVKVTQSSRYLVKRTGEKVFLECVQDMDHENMFWYRQDPGLGLRLIYFSYDVKMKEKGDIPEGYSVSREKKERFSLILESASTNQTSMYLCASSPGLSGAYEQYFGPGTRLTVT.

V usage is TRBV29-1 and J usage is TRBJ2-3, with 10 bases aligning to TRBD2. The CDR3 loop spans 14 amino acids. V dropped 2 bases and J dropped 4; count of bases not matched to a gene: 3. Germline CDR1 and CDR2: SQVTM and ANQGSEA. CDR3 in DNA: TGCAGCGTTGAACAGCGGGAGGGAGCAGATACGCAGTATTTT. This sequence encodes CSVEQREGADTQYF.

The gene calls are TRBV27 and TRBJ1-1; a weak D match, TRBD1 (5 bases). The CDR3 contains 14 residues. V shed 4 bases and J shed 4 bases, with 13 bases lying between them. CDR1 and CDR2 from the germline V gene are MNHEY and SMNVEV (reference sequence). CDR3: CASSSRGRVTEAFF. For the CDR3, the DNA is TGTGCCAGCAGTTCCCGCGGCAGGGTCACTGAAGCTTTCTTT.